The source of this T cell receptor (beta chain) is a study of Tregs in tolerant kidney transplant recipients. Study information: Recipient cells were told from donor cells by antibody staining. Points from the study as a whole: The small number of patients limits these findings pending further validation.

CDR1 and CDR2 (germline): SGHRS, YFSETQ. With V trimmed by 4 bases and J by 6 bases, 9 bases remained unmatched. This CDR3 is 14 amino acids long. Sequencing was performed with immunoSEQ multiplex PCR; in TCRdb, only in-frame clones are kept and a portion is missing. The sample contains around 2,300 clones, about 39% of which appear only once. With respect to this clone: The antigen remains undetermined.

Source material: Tregs from blood cultured with allogeneic cells. The rearrangement uses TRBV5-1 and TRBJ2-7, with 8 bases that match TRBD1. This TCR was sampled from a human donor in good health. The CDR3 region is CASSGQGGYVEQYF. CDR3 DNA: TGCGCCAGCAGCGGACAGGGAGGATACGTCGAGCAGTACTTC.